A single T cell receptor beta chain is shown here with its context. What it binds is unknown. These data originate in a study of beta chain features in type 1 diabetes. Study-level results: Among patients with Type 1 diabetes, TCRB CDR3s were moderately but significantly shorter in every one of the four CD4+ subsets.

The investigators reverse transcribed all of the isolated RNA, so they sequenced expressed TCRB transcripts. Assay used: immunoSEQ multiplex PCR; TCRdb lists only in-frame clones, some missing. Of some 350,000 clones listed, 8% to 10% are singletons. CDR1 is SGDLS and CDR2 is YYNGEE in the germline V gene. The V end lost 0 bases, the J end lost 3 bases, and 9 bases lay between the germline ends. The CDR3 length is 15 residues. Sequencing was done on a sample of central memory CD4+ T cells from blood. The rearrangement links TRBV9 to TRBJ2-2; no definite D call. The source of this sequence is a man aged 30-40 years with type 1 diabetes. In DNA form, the CDR3 reads TGTGCCAGCAGCGTAGCGGGCCAACACACCGGGGAGCTGTTTTTT. Translating gives CASSVAGQHTGELFF.